This record looks at one TCR beta chain sequence and its context. As processed by the authors: Reference gene primer amplification yielded estimated nucleated cell counts. Here immunoSEQ multiplex PCR was the method, and the copy in TCRdb shows in-frame clones only, minus some. The V and J calls and clone size come from that table; D and trimming were worked out from the DNA. The table shows roughly 150,000 clones, with 70% to 90% occurring only once. The sample originates from a study of blood T cell repertoires in COVID-19. The germline V gene encodes CDR1 SGHVS and CDR2 FQNEAQ. V lost 0 bases and J 4 bases, leaving 9 bases between the germline ends. This CDR3 has 14 residues.

The V call is TRBV7-8, the J call TRBJ1-1; the D is unclear. The sequenced material came from peripheral blood. This clonotype was obtained from a woman between 55 and 75 years old with COVID-19, enrolled during active disease. CDR3 in amino acids: CASSLAQRGTEAFF. In DNA, the CDR3 is TGTGCCAGCAGCTTAGCGCAGCGGGGCACTGAAGCTTTCTTT.